The 27 T cell receptor beta chains listed next were all sequenced from one sample in a study of shared clonotypes between healthy human individuals. TCRdb's table, derived via immunoSEQ multiplex PCR, lists solely in-frame clones and lacks some. The data contain 500,000 to 650,000 clones, 70% to 80% of them seen just once; the ten biggest clones take up more than 10%. The sample comprised PBMCs. The receptors derive from a woman in her forties in good health. Some clones in this sample may be carry-over from other donors' samples.

This clone was recorded once. The same CDR3 can be traced to other DNA sequences in this sample. The chain recombines TRBV7-9 with TRBJ1-6, with TRBD1 matching over 7 bases. Unmatched junction bases numbered 11, after V lost 5 bases and J lost 10 bases. This CDR3 spans 15 amino acids. The germline CDR1 and CDR2 sequences are SEHNR and FQNEAQ (reference sequence). The DNA for the CDR3 is TGTGCCAGCAGCGTGAATACAGGGGCTTACTCACCCCTCCACTTT. Protein sequence: CASSVNTGAYSPLHF.

The chain is built from TRBV30 and TRBJ2-7, with TRBD2 identical over 11 bases. The CDR3 is made up of 14 amino acids. Germline CDR1 and CDR2: GTSNPN and SVGIG (reference sequence). The V gene end was trimmed by 7 bases and the J gene end by 2 bases; junction bases not matched to a gene: 7. CDR3 in amino acids: CASLAGGPTYEQYF. In DNA, the CDR3 is TGTGCCTCCTTAGCGGGAGGGCCGACCTACGAGCAGTACTTC.

The chain has TRBV7-3 and TRBJ2-2, with TRBD2 matching 9 bases. The CDR3 is made up of 17 amino acids. Germline CDR1 reads SGHTA; CDR2 reads FQGTGA. Trimming cost V 5 bases and J 0 bases; bases outside gene matches: 7. CDR3 nucleotide sequence: TGTGCCAGCAGCCCCTCAGCGGGAGGTCCGAACACCGGGGAGCTGTTTTTT. It specifies CASSPSAGGPNTGELFF.

The J gene is TRBJ1-1, the V gene TRBV30, with D tentatively TRBD1 (6 bases). From germline, CDR1 is GTSNPN and CDR2 SVGIG (reference sequence). The CDR3 loop spans 13 amino acids. The V end was cut by 6 bases, the J end by 6 bases, with 17 bases between. The CDR3 is CACARGRGSEAFF. In nucleotides, the CDR3 is TGTGCCTGCGCCCGGGGCAGGGGCTCTGAAGCTTTCTTT.

In this sample, this clone turned up once. The V gene is TRBV29-1, the J gene TRBJ2-3; 9 bases match TRBD2. With V trimmed by 1 base and J by 4 bases, 3 bases remained unmatched. Germline V gene data show CDR1 as SQVTM and CDR2 as ANQGSEA. The CDR3 length is 14 residues. The CDR3: CSVEASGTADTQYF. The CDR3 coding sequence is TGCAGCGTTGAAGCTAGCGGGACAGCAGATACGCAGTATTTT.

The chain employs TRBV7-6 and TRBJ1-5, with a tentative D call TRBD1 (6 bases). CDR3 length: 17 residues. Germline V gene data show CDR1 as SGHVS and CDR2 as FNYEAQ. V dropped 5 bases and J dropped 2 bases, with 19 bases sitting between them. The CDR3 DNA follows: TGTGCCAGCAGCCCCCTCACCTCGGCAGGGGGCAATCAGCCCCAGCATTTT. Encoded protein: CASSPLTSAGGNQPQHF.

Comments on this clone: The sample has other DNA sequences that encode this CDR3 too. This rearrangement joins TRBV19 to TRBJ1-1; D gene uncertain. Germline V gives CDR1 LNHDA, CDR2 SQIVND (reference sequence). CDR3 size: 14 residues. The ends were cut back, 0 bases at V and 1 base at J, with 6 bases in the middle. This CDR3 is CASSIDRWNTEAFF. CDR3 in DNA: TGTGCCAGTAGTATAGATCGGTGGAACACTGAAGCTTTCTTT.

Comment on this clone: This likely came from a read error, as a far larger clone is one base away. This sequence joins TRBV11-2 and TRBJ2-5, with 7 bases identical to TRBD2. The DNA end lines up better with TRBJ2-7; the J call may be wrong. This CDR3 is built from 15 residues. CDR1 SGHAT and CDR2 FQNNGV come from the germline V gene. The CDR3 DNA reads TGTGCCAGCAGCTTTCAGACCTGGACTAGGAACGAGCAGTACTTC. Encoded protein: CASSFQTWTRNEQYF.

The chain recombines TRBV28 with TRBJ2-7, with D possibly matching TRBD1 (5 bases). The CDR3 has 15 amino acids. CDR1 and CDR2 (germline): MDHEN, SYDVKM. V was cut by 7 bases and J by 0 bases, with 16 bases left in between. In DNA form, the CDR3 reads TGTGCCAGCAACAAGGCCCAGGGCCCCTCCTACGAGCAGTACTTC. Amino acids: CASNKAQGPSYEQYF.

This clone was counted only a few times. The J gene is TRBJ2-4, the V gene TRBV27; D is perhaps TRBD2 (6 bases). V was shortened by 2 bases and J by 7 bases, with 12 bases between the two germline ends. The CDR3 is 14 amino acids. Germline loops: CDR1 MNHEY, CDR2 SMNVEV (reference sequence). This chain's CDR3 is CASSLGTFPNIQYF. The CDR3 region has the DNA TGTGCCAGCAGTTTAGGGACTTTCCCGAACATTCAGTACTTC.

On this clone: One base away lies a much larger clone, so this may be a sequencing read error. The same CDR3 also results from other DNA sequences found in this sample. The rearrangement uses TRBV11-2 and TRBJ2-3; D is possibly TRBD2 (6 bases). The germline CDR1 and CDR2 sequences are SGHAT and FQNNGV. This CDR3 contains 14 residues. Trimming pared 5 bases from V and 0 bases from J, leaving 9 bases between. This chain's CDR3 is CASSPGLSTDTQYF. As DNA, the CDR3 is TGTGCCAGCAGCCCGGGACTTAGCACAGATACGCAGTATTTT.

The V gene is TRBV5-4, the J gene TRBJ2-5, with D possibly being TRBD1 (6 bases). Trimming left V 1 base short and J 2 bases short, with 12 bases between. Germline V gene sequence: CDR1 SGHNT, CDR2 YYREEE (reference sequence). CDR3 length: 15 amino acids. The CDR3 here is CASSLPTGHQETQYF. CDR3 nucleotides: TGTGCCAGCAGCTTGCCAACAGGGCATCAAGAGACCCAGTACTTC.

The rearrangement uses TRBV30 and TRBJ2-5; D possibly matches TRBD1 or TRBD2 (6 bases each). The assigned J gene may be wrong: the sequence end matches TRBJ2-7 better. Germline V lookup: CDR1 GTSNPN, CDR2 SVGIG (reference sequence). This CDR3 spans 16 amino acids. The CDR3 DNA sequence: TGTGCCTGGAGGGAACCCTTACAGGGAGGTCGGGGCGAGCAGTACTTC. This codes for CAWREPLQGGRGEQYF.

The gene calls are TRBV7-9 and TRBJ1-1, with TRBD1 matching over 9 bases. CDR3 size: 16 residues. J was trimmed by 0 bases and V by 4 bases; bases with no gene match: 6. Germline V gene lookup returns CDR1 SEHNR and CDR2 FQNEAQ (reference sequence). The CDR3 bases are TGTGCCAGCAGCTCCGGACAGGGGTTCATGAACACTGAAGCTTTCTTT. Translated, it gives CASSSGQGFMNTEAFF.

This chain links TRBV5-1 with TRBJ2-3; D possibly corresponds to TRBD2 (5 bases). V was trimmed by 2 bases and J by 2 bases, leaving 9 bases between them. This CDR3 is 14 amino acids long. Germline CDR1 is SGHRS and CDR2 is YFSETQ. CDR3 in DNA: TGCGCCAGCAGCTTTAGCGACTCCACAGATACGCAGTATTTT. Protein sequence: CASSFSDSTDTQYF.

The chain employs TRBV5-1 and TRBJ2-7, with 7 bases that match TRBD2. There are 14 residues in the CDR3. Germline-derived CDR1 and CDR2 are SGHRS and YFSETQ. Losses at the gene ends were 0 bases for V and 3 bases for J; bases not matched to a gene: 3. CDR3 DNA: TGCGCCAGCAGCTTGGCCGGGACTAACTACGAGCAGTACTTC. This encodes CASSLAGTNYEQYF.

This sequence joins TRBV7-9 and TRBJ2-1; D is possibly TRBD2 (6 bases). V dropped 2 bases and J dropped 8 bases, with 10 bases sitting between them. Germline CDR1 reads SEHNR; CDR2 reads FQNEAQ (reference sequence). The CDR3 contains 13 residues. CDR3 region: CASSLTSSYEQFF. CDR3 DNA: TGTGCCAGCAGCTTAACTAGCAGCTATGAGCAGTTCTTC. Filled out from reference TRBV7-9 and TRBJ2-1, the complete variable domain reads DTGVSQNPRHKITKRGQNVTFRCDPISEHNRLYWYRQTLGQGPEFLTYFQNEAQLEKSRLLSDRFSAERPKGSFSTLEIQRTEQGDSAMYLCASSLTSSYEQFFGPGTRLTVL.

This clone was counted a single time. The chain has TRBV27 and TRBJ2-5, with D perhaps given as TRBD1 or TRBD2 (5 bases each). The DNA end is a closer match to TRBJ2-7, so the J assignment may be wrong. The CDR3 contains 13 residues. Germline V lookup: CDR1 MNHEY, CDR2 SMNVEV (reference sequence). The CDR3 here is CASSFFPGAEQYF. CDR3 DNA sequence: TGTGCCAGCAGTTTCTTTCCCGGGGCCGAGCAGTACTTC.

The chain has TRBV5-4 and TRBJ2-7; 13 bases are a match to TRBD2. The CDR3 is 15 residues long. CDR1 and CDR2 from the germline V gene are SGHNT and YYREEE (reference sequence). J was trimmed by 4 bases and V by 4 bases; bases with no gene match: 5. The CDR3 region is CASSAATSGRYEQYF. CDR3 sequence (DNA): TGTGCCAGCAGCGCCGCGACTAGCGGGAGGTACGAGCAGTACTTC.

The CDR3 loop is CASSPEGTPYNEQFF. In nucleotides, the CDR3 is TGTGCCAGCAGCCCAGAGGGGACACCATACAATGAGCAGTTCTTC. V gene TRBV11-2 combines with J gene TRBJ2-1; D possibly corresponds to TRBD1 (6 bases). Per the germline V gene, CDR1 is SGHAT and CDR2 is FQNNGV. Trimming took 5 bases from V and 4 from J, leaving 15 bases between them. This CDR3 region has 15 residues.

The rearrangement joins TRBV10-2 to TRBJ2-7; D gene ambiguous. The CDR3 is 13 amino acids. Germline V lookup: CDR1 WSHSY, CDR2 SAAADI. V lost 6 bases to trimming and J lost 3 bases, with 12 bases between them. CDR3 sequence (DNA): TGCGCCAGCAGGGATTTTACAAACTACGAGCAGTACTTC. It encodes CASRDFTNYEQYF.

The V gene is TRBV4-3, the J gene TRBJ2-4; the match to TRBD1 covers 10 bases. This CDR3 region has 21 residues. V gave up 0 bases and J gave up 0 bases; unmatched junction bases: 14. CDR1 and CDR2 from the germline V gene are LGHNA and YSLEER. CDR3 bases: TGCGCCAGCAGCCAAGATCCGGGACAGGGGACCGACGTCTTAGCCAAAAACATTCAGTACTTC. Translating gives CASSQDPGQGTDVLAKNIQYF.

The chain carries TRBV30 and TRBJ2-3; 10 nucleotides match TRBD2. The V and J ends lost 5 bases and 6 bases, in that order; junction bases with no gene match: 11. The germline gives CDR1 GTSNPN, CDR2 SVGIG (reference sequence). This CDR3 is built from 15 residues. CDR3 nucleotide sequence: TGTGCCTGGGACCCCGCCCTAGCGGGAGTTGATACGCAGTATTTT. Its translation: CAWDPALAGVDTQYF.

The chain couples TRBV7-6 to TRBJ2-3; TRBD2 might be the D (5 bases). V gave up 2 bases and J gave up 4 bases, with 13 bases separating them. This CDR3 spans 15 amino acids. The germline CDR1 and CDR2 sequences are SGHVS and FNYEAQ. CDR3 bases: TGTGCCAGCAGCTTAACAGCGGAAGACGCAGATACGCAGTATTTT. It encodes CASSLTAEDADTQYF. The complete variable domain, with remaining parts taken from reference TRBV7-6 and TRBJ2-3, reads GAGVSQSPRYKVTKRGQDVALRCDPISGHVSLYWYRQALGQGPEFLTYFNYEAQQDKSGLPNDRFSAERPEGSISTLTIQRTEQRDSAMYRCASSLTAEDADTQYFGPGTRLTVL.

The chain uses TRBV19 and TRBJ2-3, with D uncertain. The germline V gene encodes CDR1 LNHDA and CDR2 SQIVND (reference sequence). The CDR3 is made up of 15 amino acids. Trimming took off 9 bases at V and 3 bases at J, with 19 bases between the two ends. CDR3 DNA sequence: TGTGCCAGGCAACCCGATGAGTTCTGGACAGATACGCAGTATTTT. Amino acids: CARQPDEFWTDTQYF.

V gene TRBV5-1 combines with J gene TRBJ1-1; D perhaps matches TRBD1 (5 bases). V gave up 0 bases and J gave up 1 base, with 7 bases separating them. This CDR3 region has 14 residues. Germline loops: CDR1 SGHRS, CDR2 YFSETQ. The chain's CDR3 is CASSLGDRNTEAFF. CDR3 in DNA: TGCGCCAGCAGCTTGGGAGACAGGAACACTGAAGCTTTCTTT.

This clone has just one count. The rearrangement links TRBV30 to TRBJ1-4; D might be TRBD1 (5 bases). CDR3 length: 14 residues. The germline V gene has CDR1 GTSNPN and CDR2 SVGIG (reference sequence). Trimming removed 0 bases from V and 11 bases from J, with 16 bases in between. CDR3 sequence (DNA): TGTGCCTGGAGTGTTGGGGTGGGGGTCTTGAAACTGTTTTTT. Amino acid sequence: CAWSVGVGVLKLFF.